Listed below are T cell receptor beta chains from one sample, sequenced in a study of cytomegalovirus exposure and HLA in healthy donors. Method: immunoSEQ multiplex PCR; TCRdb's copy keeps in-frame clones and lacks some. Of 55,000 to 75,000 clones listed, 94% are singletons. The material sequenced was PBMCs. The source of these receptors is a man in his late teens or twenties in good health and CMV-seropositive. Each CDR3 is given with its conserved first and last residue. Each record gives: V gene, D gene, J gene, clone size, CDR3 DNA, CDR3 protein. A D gene is named only where the DNA matches it firmly. Some rows mark clone size as missing; the rest say once, few, many or name a class of expanded clone.

>TRBV5-1|-|TRBJ1-5|-
TGCGCCAGCAGCTTTGCCGGGAATCAGCCCCAGCATTTT
CASSFAGNQPQHF
>TRBV9|-|TRBJ1-1|-
TGTGCCAGCAGCGTAGCTAGTCAGGGATCGGCTTTCTTT
CASSVASQGSAFF
>TRBV30|TRBD1|TRBJ1-2|-
TGCGCCTGGAGTGACCTCCCGGGACAGGCACCGTTGAACGCCGCTAAAATCTATGGCTACACCTTC
CAWSDLPGQAPLNAAKIYGYTF
>TRBV6-1|-|TRBJ1-4|-
TGTGCCAGCAGGGAGAGGGTTGGCGGAGAAAAACTGTTTTTT
CASRERVGGEKLFF
>TRBV27|TRBD2|TRBJ2-3|-
TGTGCCAGCAGTTTATACGGTAGGGGCGGCGGGAGGGCCGTAGATACGCAGTATTTT
CASSLYGRGGGRAVDTQYF
>TRBV9|-|TRBJ2-1|-
TGTGCCAGCAGCGTAGCCCCTAGCTCCTACAATGAGCAGTTCTTC
CASSVAPSSYNEQFF
>TRBV29-1|TRBD2|TRBJ2-5|-
TGCAGCGTTGGTCGACTAGCGGGAAACCCCCAAGAGACCCAGTACTTC
CSVGRLAGNPQETQYF
>TRBV7-2|TRBD2|TRBJ2-5|-
TGTGCCAGCAGCTTACAAGGACTAGCGCAAGAGACCCAGTACTTC
CASSLQGLAQETQYF
>TRBV7-2|TRBD1|TRBJ1-2|few
TGTGCCAGCAGCTTAGTCCCCGGGACAGGGCTCGGCTACACCTTC
CASSLVPGTGLGYTF
>TRBV11-3|-|TRBJ2-3|-
TGTGCCAGCAGCTTAGGGGGGCGCGGATCCACAGATACGCAGTATTTT
CASSLGGRGSTDTQYF
>TRBV4-1|TRBD2|TRBJ2-1|once
TGCGCCAGCGGCCGGGAGGCGGGGCCTCTGGATGAGCAGTTCTTC
CASGREAGPLDEQFF
>TRBV28|-|TRBJ2-7|-
TGTGCCAGCAGTCGGGACAATCGGCCCATAGGGTACTTC
CASSRDNRPIGYF
>TRBV9|-|TRBJ1-2|-
TGTGCCAGCAGCGTAGACCCCTATACTGTAAGGGGCAATGGCTACACCTTC
CASSVDPYTVRGNGYTF
>TRBV28|-|TRBJ2-3|-
TGTGCCAGCAGTTTTATGAGGGAGAGGCCAGATACGCAGTATTTT
CASSFMRERPDTQYF
>TRBV5-1|-|TRBJ2-2|-
TGCGCCAGCAGCACAAACAGGGTTGGAATCACCGGGGAGCTGTTTTTT
CASSTNRVGITGELFF
>TRBV5-4|-|TRBJ1-1|-
TGTGCCAGCAGCTTGAGGAGGGAAGTTGGCACTGAAGCTTTCTTT
CASSLRREVGTEAFF
>TRBV28|TRBD2|TRBJ2-7|-
TGTGCCAGCACCAGCCGGACTAGCGGCAGTGTCTACGAGCAGTACTTC
CASTSRTSGSVYEQYF
>TRBV27|TRBD1|TRBJ1-1|-
TGTGCCAGCAGTCGACAGGGAGGAGCTGAAGCTTTCTTT
CASSRQGGAEAFF
>TRBV6-6|TRBD1|TRBJ2-7|-
TGTGCCAGCAGACCCGGGACAGGGTCCCAGTACGAGCAGTACTTC
CASRPGTGSQYEQYF
>TRBV4-1|TRBD1|TRBJ1-1|-
TGCGCCAGCAGCCAAGACCTTGCCTTATCCGGGACAGGAGGAACTGAAGCTTTCTTT
CASSQDLALSGTGGTEAFF
>TRBV15|TRBD1|TRBJ1-1|-
TGTGCCACCAGCAACAGGGGCACTGAAGCTTTCTTT
CATSNRGTEAFF
>TRBV5-1|-|TRBJ2-7|-
TGCGCCAGCAGTAGCAGGGGAGAGGTATCCTACGAGCAGTACTTC
CASSSRGEVSYEQYF
>TRBV7-6|-|TRBJ2-7|once
TGTGCCAGCAGCTTTAATTATGTCAGGGTAGGGACCTACGAGCAGTACTTC
CASSFNYVRVGTYEQYF
>TRBV2|-|TRBJ2-1|-
TGTGCCAGCCGGGGAGACTCCTACAATGAGCAGTTCTTC
CASRGDSYNEQFF
>TRBV10-3|-|TRBJ1-4|-
TGTGCCATCAGTGAGGGAGGGCGAGGGGAAAAACTGTTTTTT
CAISEGGRGEKLFF
>TRBV7-9|-|TRBJ2-5|-
TGTGCCGGCCTGGGGAAGGGGGAGGAGACCCAGTACTTC
CAGLGKGEETQYF
>TRBV28|TRBD1|TRBJ2-7|-
TGTGCCACCGCCCCCGGGACAGGGGGATCCTACGAGCAGTACTTC
CATAPGTGGSYEQYF
>TRBV6-1|-|TRBJ1-3|-
TGTGCCAGCAGTGAACCCAGGGGCAGATCTGGAAACACCATATATTTT
CASSEPRGRSGNTIYF
>TRBV19|TRBD1|TRBJ2-3|-
TGTGCCAGTAGTATAGATCTCCTGGGGACAGGGGGCACAGATACGCAGTATTTT
CASSIDLLGTGGTDTQYF
>TRBV28|TRBD2|TRBJ2-3|-
TGTGCCAGCAGTTTACTGCCCCACGGGGGGGGCTTGGTCACAGATACGCAGTATTTT
CASSLLPHGGGLVTDTQYF
>TRBV5-6|-|TRBJ2-7|-
TGTGCCAGCAGCCCTACGGGATCCTCCTACGAGCAGTACTTC
CASSPTGSSYEQYF
>TRBV6-5|-|TRBJ2-7|-
TGTGCCAGCAGTTACTGGGCCCAAGGTAATTACGAGCAGTACTTC
CASSYWAQGNYEQYF
>TRBV4-1|-|TRBJ2-7|-
TGCGCCAGCAGCCAAGACACAGGGTGGGAGCAGTACTTC
CASSQDTGWEQYF
>TRBV2|TRBD2|TRBJ2-5|-
TGTGCCAGCAATAGACTAGCGGGAGGTCAAGAGACCCAGTACTTC
CASNRLAGGQETQYF
>TRBV7-9|TRBD2|TRBJ2-1|-
TGTGCCAGCAGCTTAGGGGGGGGACTAGCGAATGAGCAGTTCTTC
CASSLGGGLANEQFF
>TRBV11-2|TRBD2|TRBJ2-1|-
TGTGCCAGCAGCTTAGCCCTAGCGGTGAGCAATGAGCAGTTCTTC
CASSLALAVSNEQFF
>TRBV6-1|TRBD2|TRBJ2-1|-
TGTGCCAGCAGTGAATCCCCGGGTGTGAGCGGGGGGTGGGGTAGAAAGTTCTTC
CASSESPGVSGGWGRKFF
>TRBV5-5|-|TRBJ1-2|-
TGTGCCAGCAGCCCCGGCCAGGGGATATTCGCTGGCTACACCTTC
CASSPGQGIFAGYTF
>TRBV14|-|TRBJ2-7|-
TGTGCCAGCAGCCGCCGGGGAGGCCGCTACGAGCAGTACTTC
CASSRRGGRYEQYF
>TRBV4-1|TRBD1|TRBJ2-5|-
TGCGCCAGCAGCCCCCGATATTCCCGGGACAGGGCGATCCAAGAGACCCAGTACTTC
CASSPRYSRDRAIQETQYF
>TRBV6-4|TRBD2|TRBJ2-2|-
TGTGCCAGCAGTGACTCAAGCGGGGGGGGTCCAGGCACCGGGGAGCTGTTTTTT
CASSDSSGGGPGTGELFF
>TRBV11-2|-|TRBJ2-3|once
TGTGCCAGCAGCTGGGACTTGACCACCAATACGCAGTATTTT
CASSWDLTTNTQYF
>TRBV15|-|TRBJ2-1|-
TGTGCCACCAGCAGAGGGGGGGAAAATGAGCAGTTCTTC
CATSRGGENEQFF
>TRBV19|TRBD1|TRBJ1-5|-
TGTGCCAGTCACAGGGGCCCGAGCGAGCCCCAGCATTTT
CASHRGPSEPQHF
>TRBV9|TRBD2|TRBJ2-3|once
TGTGCCAGCAGCGTTGGGACTAGCGGCCTCACAGATACGCAGTATTTT
CASSVGTSGLTDTQYF
>TRBV27|TRBD2|TRBJ2-1|medium-sized
TGTGCCAGCATGGGCGGGAGGACCTACAATGAGCAGTTCTTC
CASMGGRTYNEQFF
>TRBV28|-|TRBJ2-2|-
TGTGCCGGGGGCGCCGGGGAGCTGTTTTTT
CAGGAGELFF
>TRBV27|TRBD1|TRBJ2-5|-
TGTGCCAGCAGTTATACAGGGGGCGGGCGGCGAGAGACCCAGTACTTC
CASSYTGGGRRETQYF
>TRBV9|-|TRBJ2-3|-
TGTGCCAGCAGCGTACGGGGTTACCGGGATACGCAGTATTTT
CASSVRGYRDTQYF
>TRBV27|-|TRBJ2-1|-
TGTGCCAGCAGTTTATTAGATGAGCAGTTCTTC
CASSLLDEQFF
>TRBV6-4|TRBD2|TRBJ2-4|-
TGTGCCAGGAAAGGTAGGCGGGAGTCCAAAAACATTCAGTACTTC
CARKGRRESKNIQYF
>TRBV9|TRBD2|TRBJ2-3|-
TGTGCCAGCAGCCTAGCGGGAGTACCAGATACGCAGTATTTT
CASSLAGVPDTQYF
>TRBV19|TRBD2|TRBJ2-7|-
TGTGCCAGTAGTATATCTGCGGGAGGCTCCTACGAGCAGTACTTC
CASSISAGGSYEQYF
>TRBV28|TRBD2|TRBJ2-1|-
TGTGCCAGCAGTTTAGGCGGGAGGTCAAGGAATGAGCAGTTCTTC
CASSLGGRSRNEQFF